These 20 T cell receptor beta chains were all obtained from the same sample, sequenced in a study of blood T cell repertoires in COVID-19. Sequencing used immunoSEQ multiplex PCR; TCRdb keeps in-frame clones, though not all of them. Seen here are about 200,000 clones, roughly 84% observed once, and the top ten hold roughly 6%. Sequencing was carried out using peripheral blood. The receptors were sampled from a woman in her thirties or forties who had recovered from COVID-19.

V is TRBV18 and J is TRBJ1-4, with 7 bases lining up with TRBD1. CDR1 and CDR2 from the germline V gene are KGHSH and LQKENI. V dropped 3 bases and J dropped 8; count of bases not matched to a gene: 6. The CDR3 contains 14 residues. CDR3 DNA sequence: TGTGCCAGCTCACCGCGGACAGGAACCGAAAAACTGTTTTTT. This sequence encodes CASSPRTGTEKLFF.

The chain is built from TRBV6-5 and TRBJ1-2, with no clear D. Germline values: CDR1 MNHEY, CDR2 SVGAGI. V lost 0 bases and J 2 bases, leaving 10 bases between the germline ends. The CDR3 is made up of 15 amino acids. Here the CDR3 reads CASSYSGYENYGYTF. In nucleotides, the CDR3 is TGTGCCAGCAGTTACTCCGGGTATGAGAACTATGGCTACACCTTC.

The chain employs TRBV25-1 and TRBJ2-7; D possibly corresponds to TRBD1 (6 bases). Per germline, CDR1 MGHDK and CDR2 SYGVNS. V was trimmed by 3 bases and J by 3 bases, leaving 15 bases between them. The CDR3 loop spans 15 amino acids. The CDR3: CASSETGHSYYEQYF. DNA for the CDR3: TGTGCCAGCAGTGAGACGGGACACTCATACTACGAGCAGTACTTC.

Regarding this clone: Different DNA sequences within this sample yield the same CDR3. The V gene is TRBV29-1, the J gene TRBJ2-2; 7 bases line up with TRBD1. The CDR3 spans 11 residues. The germline gives CDR1 SQVTM, CDR2 ANQGSEA. V shed 7 bases, J shed 8 bases, and the junction held 4 bases outside the gene matches. The CDR3 protein is CSAMDRGELFF. The DNA for the CDR3 is TGCAGCGCTATGGACAGGGGGGAGCTGTTTTTT.

The chain combines TRBV18 with TRBJ1-4; a weak D match, TRBD1 (5 bases). The CDR3 runs 14 residues. V was shortened by 5 bases and J by 4 bases, with 11 bases between the two germline ends. Per the germline V gene, CDR1 is KGHSH and CDR2 is LQKENI. This chain's CDR3 is CASSSGLSNEKLFF. The CDR3 region has the DNA TGTGCCAGCTCATCGGGACTGAGTAATGAAAAACTGTTTTTT.

Comments on this clone: The sample contains more than one DNA sequence encoding this CDR3. The chain carries TRBV9 and TRBJ2-3, with 9 bases that match TRBD2. This CDR3 has 15 amino acids. CDR1 SGDLS and CDR2 YYNGEE come from the germline V gene. V lost 0 bases to trimming and J lost 3 bases; unmatched junction nucleotides: 2. CDR3 sequence reads: CASSVGLADTDTQYF. The CDR3 region has the DNA TGTGCCAGCAGCGTAGGACTAGCGGATACAGATACGCAGTATTTT. Full variable domain (missing parts from reference TRBV9 and TRBJ2-3): DSGVTQTPKHLITATGQRVTLRCSPRSGDLSVYWYQQSLDQGLQFLIQYYNGEERAKGNILERFSAQQFPDLHSELNLSSLELGDSALYFCASSVGLADTDTQYFGPGTRLTVL.

This clone was observed a handful of times. The rearrangement joins TRBV6-1 to TRBJ1-2, with a tentative D call TRBD1 (6 bases). The CDR3 is 16 amino acids. Trimming stripped 4 bases from V and 4 bases from J, with 19 bases between. The V gene's germline CDR1 is MNHNS and CDR2 SASEGT. CDR3 sequence: CASSAPGVLEPYGYTF. CDR3 DNA sequence: TGTGCCAGCAGTGCCCCAGGGGTACTTGAGCCCTATGGCTACACCTTC.

This chain uses TRBV27 with TRBJ1-6; 8 positions match TRBD1. After removal of 4 bases from V and 7 bases from J, the junction contained 9 bases not matched to a gene. Germline CDR1 MNHEY, CDR2 SMNVEV (reference sequence). The CDR3 is 16 amino acids. The CDR3 loop reads CASSSTRTGSNSPLHF. The CDR3, as DNA: TGTGCCAGCAGTTCTACCCGGACAGGGAGCAATTCACCCCTCCACTTT.

The CDR3 loop is CASSEPNSPGYTF. CDR3 nucleotides: TGTGCCAGCAGTGAACCTAACTCCCCCGGCTACACCTTC. The rearrangement links TRBV25-1 to TRBJ1-2; D gene unclear. Germline V lookup: CDR1 MGHDK, CDR2 SYGVNS. The CDR3 runs to 13 residues. Trimming stripped 2 bases from V and 8 bases from J, with 12 bases between.

The J gene is TRBJ2-7, the V gene TRBV28; D gene unclear. V was shortened by 6 bases and J by 0 bases, with 15 bases between the two germline ends. Germline loops: CDR1 MDHEN, CDR2 SYDVKM. The CDR3 length is 15 residues. The CDR3 here is CASRRDTQVSYEQYF. In DNA form, the CDR3 reads TGTGCCAGCAGACGAGACACCCAGGTCTCCTACGAGCAGTACTTC.

In this sample, this clone turned up once. This chain joins TRBV19 and TRBJ1-1; tentative D call: TRBD1 (6 bases). This CDR3 is built from 15 residues. Germline CDR1 and CDR2: LNHDA and SQIVND (reference sequence). V lost 3 bases to trimming and J lost 3 bases, with 14 bases between them. The CDR3 nucleotides are TGTGCCAGTAGTATTTGGGGATCAGGGGACACTGAAGCTTTCTTT. It yields the protein CASSIWGSGDTEAFF. The entire variable domain, with the rest obtained from reference TRBV19 and TRBJ1-1, is as follows: DGGITQSPKYLFRKEGQNVTLSCEQNLNHDAMYWYRQDPGQGLRLIYYSQIVNDFQKGDIAEGYSVSREKKESFPLTVTSAQKNPTAFYLCASSIWGSGDTEAFFGQGTRLTVV.

The chain carries TRBV28 and TRBJ2-1; 9 bases match TRBD2. With 5 bases clipped from V and 6 bases from J, the junction kept 14 bases outside the gene matches. Germline V gene data show CDR1 as MDHEN and CDR2 as SYDVKM. The CDR3 loop spans 17 amino acids. The DNA for the CDR3 is TGTGCCAGCAGTACCGCCGGGGCTAGCGGGACCCCCAATGAGCAGTTCTTC. This codes for CASSTAGASGTPNEQFF.

The chain employs TRBV27 and TRBJ2-1, with 9 bases aligning to TRBD2. The CDR3 is made up of 17 amino acids. V shed 0 bases and J 7 bases; nucleotides not matched to a gene: 10. The germline V gene encodes CDR1 MNHEY and CDR2 SMNVEV (reference sequence). CDR3 bases: TGTGCCAGCAGTTTATCGGGGCTAGCGGGGATTTATAATGAGCAGTTCTTC. It specifies CASSLSGLAGIYNEQFF.

The CDR3: CASSLVGGFYEQYF. The CDR3, as DNA: TGTGCCAGCAGCTTAGTAGGAGGGTTCTACGAGCAGTACTTC. This sequence joins TRBV7-9 and TRBJ2-7; maybe TRBD2 (6 bases). This CDR3 has 14 amino acids. V was pared by 1 base and J by 3 bases, with 10 bases between. Looked up from germline, CDR1 is SEHNR and CDR2 is FQNEAQ (reference sequence).

This clone was detected a few times. The chain joins TRBV5-1 to TRBJ1-1; D may be TRBD1 (5 bases). The CDR3 totals 15 residues. V was cut by 0 bases and J by 5 bases, with 14 bases left in between. Germline V gene sequence: CDR1 SGHRS, CDR2 YFSETQ. CDR3 in DNA: TGCGCCAGCAGCTTGGCCAGTGGGGCCCGTACTGAAGCTTTCTTT. Translation gives CASSLASGARTEAFF.

This sequence joins TRBV4-2 and TRBJ2-2; tentative D call: TRBD2 (6 bases). Trimming pared 0 bases from V and 4 bases from J, leaving 15 bases between. The CDR3 covers 17 residues. CDR1 is LGHNA and CDR2 is YNFKEQ in the germline V gene. The CDR3, as DNA: TGTGCCAGCAGCCAAGATCTAGCGCGAGGGAGCACCGGGGAGCTGTTTTTT. Its translation is CASSQDLARGSTGELFF.

The rearrangement links TRBV9 to TRBJ1-1, with unresolved D. The length of the CDR3 is 15 residues. V was pared by 0 bases and J by 4 bases, with 13 bases between. The germline V gene encodes CDR1 SGDLS and CDR2 YYNGEE. CDR3 sequence reads: CASSVDPGFSTEAFF. As DNA, the CDR3 is TGTGCCAGCAGCGTAGACCCCGGTTTTTCCACTGAAGCTTTCTTT.

The chain joins TRBV5-5 to TRBJ2-2; 11 nucleotides agree with TRBD2. Looked up from germline, CDR1 is SGHKS and CDR2 is YYEKEE (reference sequence). With V trimmed by 5 bases and J by 4 bases, 10 bases remained unmatched. The CDR3 is 17 amino acids. The CDR3 coding sequence is TGTGCCAGCAGTTGGGTAACTAGCGGGAGTAGCACCGGGGAGCTGTTTTTT. Translating gives CASSWVTSGSSTGELFF.

V is TRBV10-2 and J is TRBJ1-1, with D possibly TRBD1 on 5 matching bases. The V gene's germline CDR1 is WSHSY and CDR2 SAAADI. This CDR3 is 13 amino acids long. The V end was cut by 5 bases, the J end by 2 bases, with 9 bases between. The CDR3 loop reads CASSIGVNTEAFF. CDR3 nucleotide sequence: TGCGCCAGCAGTATAGGGGTCAACACTGAAGCTTTCTTT.

The chain is built from TRBV7-9 and TRBJ1-3, with D hard to call. The germline V gene encodes CDR1 SEHNR and CDR2 FQNEAQ (reference sequence). V shed 3 bases and J shed 0 bases, with 12 bases lying between them. The CDR3 length is 16 residues. CDR3 DNA: TGTGCCAGCAGCTTGGTCGCGTCGGGCTCTGGAAACACCATATATTTT. Amino acid sequence: CASSLVASGSGNTIYF.